These 32 T cell receptor beta chains were all obtained from the same sample, sequenced in a study of blood T cell repertoires in COVID-19. The method was immunoSEQ multiplex PCR; TCRdb's version includes in-frame clones alone and lacks a portion of them. The sample records about 300,000 clones, about four fifths being singletons. The specimen sequenced was peripheral blood. The source is a human donor with COVID-19, enrolled during active disease. The donor label of this sample is uncertain.

The V call is TRBV19, the J call TRBJ1-5; no reliable D call. The V end lost 3 bases, the J end lost 4 bases, and 13 bases lay between the germline ends. CDR1 is LNHDA, CDR2 SQIVND, per germline (reference sequence). The CDR3 is made up of 15 amino acids. The CDR3 protein is CASSIGGSINQPQHF. In nucleotides, the CDR3 is TGTGCCAGTAGTATCGGCGGTTCTATTAATCAGCCCCAGCATTTT.

The gene calls are TRBV5-1 and TRBJ2-3, with a possible D match to TRBD2 (5 bases). The V end was cut by 0 bases, the J end by 4 bases, with 6 bases between. This CDR3 spans 13 amino acids. Germline CDR1 SGHRS, CDR2 YFSETQ. In DNA form, the CDR3 reads TGCGCCAGCAGCTTGGGAGGGCCAGATACGCAGTATTTT. This sequence encodes CASSLGGPDTQYF.

V gene TRBV28 combines with J gene TRBJ1-2; D not resolved. The ends were cut back, 3 bases at V and 0 bases at J, with 8 bases in the middle. From germline, CDR1 is MDHEN and CDR2 SYDVKM. This CDR3 is built from 14 residues. CDR3 nucleotide sequence: TGTGCCAGCAGTTTTGGGAGAACTAACTATGGCTACACCTTC. Translation: CASSFGRTNYGYTF.

The chain recombines TRBV12-3 or TRBV12-4 with TRBJ2-7; TRBD1 matches 7 bases. This CDR3 is built from 13 residues. J gave up 2 bases and V 6 bases, and 4 bases lay outside the gene matches. In DNA form, the CDR3 reads TGTGCCAGCAGCCTAACAGGGGCCTACGAGCAGTACTTC. It specifies CASSLTGAYEQYF.

This chain links TRBV7-8 with TRBJ1-1, with D uncertain. Germline lookup yields CDR1 SGHVS and CDR2 FQNEAQ. V shed 5 bases and J shed 11 bases, with 15 bases lying between them. The CDR3 extends over 12 amino acids. DNA for the CDR3: TGTGCCAGCAGCCGTTCCGGCCCCGGGGCTTTCTTT. Translation: CASSRSGPGAFF.

The chain employs TRBV6-5 and TRBJ2-1; perhaps TRBD1 as D (5 bases). The CDR3 is made up of 16 amino acids. Between the trimmed V and J ends, which lost 0 bases and 6 bases, there was a span of 15 bases. CDR1 is MNHEY, CDR2 SVGAGI, per germline. CDR3 in amino acids: CASSYSAGQDINEQFF. Written as DNA, the CDR3 is TGTGCCAGCAGTTACTCGGCAGGGCAGGATATCAATGAGCAGTTCTTC.

The chain carries TRBV7-9 and TRBJ2-1; 11 nucleotides align to TRBD2. Germline trimming cut 5 bases from V and 5 bases from J; bases unmatched to any gene: 11. The CDR3 length is 17 residues. Germline CDR1 SEHNR, CDR2 FQNEAQ (reference sequence). The CDR3 DNA reads TGTGCCAGCAGCACACGACTAGCGGGGATAACTCACAATGAGCAGTTCTTC. It specifies CASSTRLAGITHNEQFF.

The rearrangement uses TRBV6-5 and TRBJ2-7; D possibly corresponds to TRBD2 (6 bases). From germline, CDR1 is MNHEY and CDR2 SVGAGI. CDR3 length equals 15 residues. Trimming took off 2 bases at V and 5 bases at J, with 16 bases between the two ends. The CDR3 reads CASSYSGSGRNEQYF. In nucleotides, the CDR3 is TGTGCCAGCAGTTACAGCGGCAGCGGGCGCAACGAGCAGTACTTC.

This clone turned up a few times. The same CDR3 also results from other DNA sequences found in this sample. J is TRBJ2-1 and V is TRBV19, with 11 bases matching TRBD2. In germline, CDR1 is LNHDA, CDR2 SQIVND (reference sequence). There are 15 residues in the CDR3. J gave up 3 bases and V 3 bases, and 1 base lay outside the gene matches. The CDR3: CASSMGTSGYNEQFF. The CDR3 region has the DNA TGTGCCAGTAGTATGGGGACTAGCGGCTACAATGAGCAGTTCTTC.

The chain joins TRBV30 to TRBJ1-3, with 10 bases that match TRBD1. V trimming: 5 bases; J trimming: 2 bases; junction bases outside the gene matches: 6. From germline, CDR1 is GTSNPN and CDR2 SVGIG (reference sequence). The CDR3 contains 15 residues. The CDR3 bases are TGTGCCTGGGGGGAAGGGACAGGGGCTGGAAACACCATATATTTT. Its protein product is CAWGEGTGAGNTIYF.

This clone was found once. The J gene is TRBJ1-2, the V gene TRBV29-1; D gene unclear. V lost 7 bases, J lost 3 bases, and 15 bases lay in between. In germline, CDR1 is SQVTM, CDR2 ANQGSEA. CDR3 length: 13 amino acids. DNA of the CDR3: TGCAGCGCCGGACTCCCCCGAGACTATGGCTACACCTTC. It translates to CSAGLPRDYGYTF.

The J gene is TRBJ1-6, the V gene TRBV19; 7 bases fit TRBD1. The CDR3 runs 15 residues. The germline CDR1 and CDR2 sequences are LNHDA and SQIVND (reference sequence). The J segment lost 5 bases and the V segment lost 6 bases, leaving 7 bases of the junction unmatched. CDR3 in amino acids: CASSERGTDNSPLHF. For the CDR3, the DNA is TGTGCCAGTAGCGAAAGAGGGACAGATAATTCACCCCTCCACTTT.

This chain links TRBV10-3 with TRBJ2-1; TRBD2 matches at 8 bases. CDR1 and CDR2 from the germline V gene are ENHRY and SYGVKD. Unmatched junction bases numbered 14, after V lost 0 bases and J lost 4 bases. This CDR3 has 19 residues. CDR3 in DNA: TGTGCCATCAGTGAGTCCTTAAACATAGCGGGGAAGGGGTACAATGAGCAGTTCTTC. The encoded protein is CAISESLNIAGKGYNEQFF.

In its sample, this clone was seen once. The chain couples TRBV25-1 to TRBJ2-1; 9 nucleotides align to TRBD2. Germline lookup yields CDR1 MGHDK and CDR2 SYGVNS. CDR3 size: 16 residues. The trim removed 4 bases at V and 5 bases at J, leaving 9 bases unmatched. CDR3 protein: CASSGGLAARNNEQFF. The CDR3 DNA reads as TGTGCCAGCAGTGGGGGACTAGCCGCTAGGAACAATGAGCAGTTCTTC.

The chain joins TRBV6-5 to TRBJ1-5; weak D call: TRBD1 (5 bases). The V end lost 8 bases, the J end lost 6 bases, and 17 bases lay between the germline ends. The CDR3 totals 14 residues. CDR1 is MNHEY and CDR2 is SVGAGI in the germline V gene. This CDR3 reads CASRAGGEGQPQHF. The CDR3 nucleotides are TGTGCCAGCCGGGCGGGAGGGGAGGGTCAGCCCCAGCATTTT.

In its sample, this clone was seen once. The CDR3 here is CASSLGRTEPNTGELFF. The CDR3 DNA is TGTGCCAGCAGCTTAGGGAGGACAGAGCCGAACACCGGGGAGCTGTTTTTT. J is TRBJ2-2 and V is TRBV7-6; D is possibly TRBD1 (6 bases). The CDR3 covers 17 residues. Trimming removed 1 base at V and 0 bases at J, with 12 bases between. Per germline, CDR1 SGHVS and CDR2 FNYEAQ.

This chain uses TRBV5-1 with TRBJ2-7; 11 bases line up with TRBD1. The germline gives CDR1 SGHRS, CDR2 YFSETQ. The length of the CDR3 is 14 residues. Trimming at V came to 4 bases and at J to 3 bases, leaving 3 bases not matched to a gene. CDR3 sequence: CASSIGTGGYEQYF. The CDR3, as DNA: TGCGCCAGCAGCATCGGGACAGGGGGCTACGAGCAGTACTTC. The full variable domain, completed using reference TRBV5-1 and TRBJ2-7, is KAGVTQTPRYLIKTRGQQVTLSCSPISGHRSVSWYQQTPGQGLQFLFEYFSETQRNKGNFPGRFSGRQFSNSRSEMNVSTLELGDSALYLCASSIGTGGYEQYFGPGTRLTVT.

In its sample, this clone was seen a few times. The sample holds other DNA sequences that translate to the same CDR3. The chain is built from TRBV27 and TRBJ2-2; D not certain. The CDR3 totals 12 residues. The V and J ends lost 5 bases and 4 bases respectively, with 5 bases between them. Germline lookup yields CDR1 MNHEY and CDR2 SMNVEV (reference sequence). Here the CDR3 reads CASSLLTGELFF. Written as DNA, the CDR3 is TGTGCCAGCAGTCTACTCACCGGGGAGCTGTTTTTT.

This clone was found a few times. The J gene is TRBJ2-1, the V gene TRBV19; 11 bases align to TRBD2. CDR1 is LNHDA, CDR2 SQIVND, per germline (reference sequence). The CDR3 runs 14 residues. J was trimmed by 7 bases and V by 5 bases; bases with no gene match: 4. CDR3 DNA sequence: TGTGCCAGTAGTGTACTAGCGGGAGAGAATGAGCAGTTCTTC. This encodes CASSVLAGENEQFF.

This clone was counted a single time. The chain is built from TRBV5-1 and TRBJ1-5, with D tentatively TRBD1 (6 bases). Looked up from germline, CDR1 is SGHRS and CDR2 is YFSETQ. This CDR3 is built from 15 residues. Trimming left V 4 bases short and J 4 bases short, with 15 bases between. The CDR3: CASSPPGATNQPQHF. In DNA form, the CDR3 reads TGCGCCAGCAGCCCCCCAGGGGCTACGAATCAGCCCCAGCATTTT. The variable domain in full, with the rest retrieved from reference TRBV5-1 and TRBJ1-5, is KAGVTQTPRYLIKTRGQQVTLSCSPISGHRSVSWYQQTPGQGLQFLFEYFSETQRNKGNFPGRFSGRQFSNSRSEMNVSTLELGDSALYLCASSPPGATNQPQHFGDGTRLSIL.

This clone was seen a handful of times. The chain uses TRBV5-1 and TRBJ2-2; a possible D gene is TRBD2 (5 bases). This CDR3 has 15 residues. In germline, CDR1 is SGHRS, CDR2 YFSETQ. Trimming removed 6 bases at V and 4 bases at J, with 16 bases between. CDR3 region: CASTVDLIPTGELFF. The CDR3 DNA reads as TGCGCCAGCACCGTGGACTTAATACCCACCGGGGAGCTGTTTTTT.

This chain joins TRBV5-1 and TRBJ2-3; 7 positions match TRBD2. V shed 0 bases, J shed 8 bases, and the junction held 6 bases outside the gene matches. The CDR3 runs 14 residues. Germline loops: CDR1 SGHRS, CDR2 YFSETQ. In DNA, the CDR3 is TGCGCCAGCAGCTTGGCCTGGGGGAGGGGTACGCAGTATTTT. This codes for CASSLAWGRGTQYF.

The J gene is TRBJ2-7, the V gene TRBV29-1; 7 bases align to TRBD2. CDR1 and CDR2 from the germline V gene are SQVTM and ANQGSEA. The CDR3 runs 11 residues. Germline trimming cut 4 bases from V and 4 bases from J; bases unmatched to any gene: 1. DNA for the CDR3: TGCAGCGTTGGGGAGGGGTACGAGCAGTACTTC. As protein: CSVGEGYEQYF.

This clone has ten or more counts. The chain employs TRBV4-3 and TRBJ2-1; TRBD2 might be the D (5 bases). The length of the CDR3 is 16 residues. Germline CDR1 is LGHNA and CDR2 is YSLEER. Deletions cut 4 bases from V and 0 bases from J, with 13 bases between. CDR3 region: CASSPGLQSSYNEQFF. CDR3 bases: TGCGCCAGCAGCCCTGGACTCCAGAGCTCCTACAATGAGCAGTTCTTC.

The V and J genes are TRBV7-2 and TRBJ2-7; 12 nucleotides align to TRBD1. CDR3 length equals 17 residues. Germline V gene sequence: CDR1 SGHTA, CDR2 FQGNSA. V shed 5 bases and J 4 bases; nucleotides not matched to a gene: 12. The CDR3: CASSARDRGPSAYEQYF. In DNA, the CDR3 is TGTGCCAGCAGCGCCCGGGACAGGGGGCCATCCGCTTACGAGCAGTACTTC.

V is TRBV29-1 and J is TRBJ2-2, with a weak D call TRBD1 (7 bases). There are 13 residues in the CDR3. V lost 3 bases to trimming and J lost 7 bases, with 12 bases between them. Per the germline V gene, CDR1 is SQVTM and CDR2 is ANQGSEA. CDR3 loop: CSVEIQGGGELFF. CDR3 DNA sequence: TGCAGCGTTGAGATCCAGGGGGGCGGGGAGCTGTTTTTT.

The rearrangement links TRBV10-2 to TRBJ2-2, with TRBD2 matching over 7 bases. V lost 4 bases to trimming and J lost 0 bases; unmatched junction nucleotides: 2. The CDR3 runs 15 residues. Germline CDR1 and CDR2: WSHSY and SAAADI. CDR3 nucleotide sequence: TGCGCCAGCAGTGGGACTAGATCGAACACCGGGGAGCTGTTTTTT. It encodes CASSGTRSNTGELFF.

The chain couples TRBV9 to TRBJ2-1; tentative D call: TRBD2 (5 bases). Trimming took 0 bases from V and 7 from J, leaving 20 bases between them. The CDR3 consists of 17 residues. Per germline, CDR1 SGDLS and CDR2 YYNGEE. CDR3 protein: CASSVALLGPIENEQFF. CDR3 bases: TGTGCCAGCAGCGTAGCCCTACTAGGCCCGATTGAGAATGAGCAGTTCTTC. Full variable domain (remainder filled in from reference TRBV9 and TRBJ2-1): DSGVTQTPKHLITATGQRVTLRCSPRSGDLSVYWYQQSLDQGLQFLIQYYNGEERAKGNILERFSAQQFPDLHSELNLSSLELGDSALYFCASSVALLGPIENEQFFGPGTRLTVL.

This sequence joins TRBV18 and TRBJ1-4; unclear D gene. The CDR3 has 12 residues. Germline loops: CDR1 KGHSH, CDR2 LQKENI. The V end was cut by 3 bases, the J end by 7 bases, with 6 bases between. As DNA, the CDR3 is TGTGCCAGCTCACCGGGCCCTGAAAAACTGTTTTTT. Translated, it gives CASSPGPEKLFF. The variable domain in full, completed from reference TRBV18 and TRBJ1-4, reads NAGVMQNPRHLVRRRGQEARLRCSPMKGHSHVYWYRQLPEEGLKFMVYLQKENIIDESGMPKERFSAEFPKEGPSILRIQQVVRGDSAAYFCASSPGPEKLFFGSGTQLSVL.

This chain connects TRBV10-2 to TRBJ2-1; D might be TRBD2 (5 bases). V lost 7 bases and J 12 bases, leaving 22 bases between the germline ends. The CDR3 runs 14 residues. Germline CDR1 and CDR2: WSHSY and SAAADI. The CDR3 spells CASTESGFGPRQFF. The CDR3 DNA reads TGCGCCAGCACTGAAAGCGGCTTTGGGCCCCGGCAGTTCTTC.

The J gene is TRBJ2-3, the V gene TRBV30; TRBD1 agrees at 7 bases. Per germline, CDR1 GTSNPN and CDR2 SVGIG (reference sequence). Germline trimming cut 3 bases from V and 5 bases from J; bases unmatched to any gene: 11. The CDR3 covers 15 residues. The CDR3: CAWSAGTEGLDTQYF. CDR3 coding DNA: TGTGCCTGGAGCGCCGGGACAGAGGGGTTAGATACGCAGTATTTT.

This sequence joins TRBV14 and TRBJ2-7; D is ambiguous. CDR1 and CDR2 from the germline V gene are SGHDN and FVKESK. The CDR3 is 13 amino acids. With 8 bases removed from V and 0 bases from J, the gap between germline ends came to 11 bases. The CDR3 is CASSRPSSYEQYF. CDR3 bases: TGTGCCAGCTCCCGCCCTAGCTCCTACGAGCAGTACTTC.